One and the same sample provided the 23 T cell receptor beta chains below, sequenced in a study of read filtering for tumor transcriptome and immune sequencing. The library was built from around 400 ng RNA with molecular barcoded adaptors for alpha/delta and beta/gamma chains. TCRdb ran MiXCR on the reads and lists one entry per CDR3 protein. The table has about 39,000 distinct CDR3 sequences, 13% to 15% seen once. Sequenced sample: a population of CD138-negative cells sorted from bone marrow. The receptors derive from a donor at least 40 years old with multiple myeloma.

This clonotype was picked up many times. The rearrangement joins TRBV27 to TRBJ1-5; 7 nucleotides line up with TRBD1. This CDR3 comprises 15 residues. Germline loops: CDR1 MNHEY, CDR2 SMNVEV (reference sequence). Trimming at V came to 6 bases and at J to 1 base, leaving 6 bases not matched to a gene. The CDR3 loop is CASRYTGVSNQPQHF. Here the CDR3 DNA reads TGTGCCAGCAGATATACAGGGGTCAGCAATCAGCCCCAGCATTTT.

About this clonotype: One base away lies a much larger clone, so this may be a sequencing read error. V usage is TRBV12-3 or TRBV12-4 and J usage is TRBJ2-7; 8 nucleotides match TRBD1. This CDR3 is built from 14 residues. With 4 bases clipped from V and 3 bases from J, the junction kept 5 bases outside the gene matches. CDR3 sequence: CASSYGDRIYEQYF. CDR3 sequence (DNA): TGTGCCAGCAGTTACGGGGACAGGATCTACGAGCAGTACTTC.

The V and J genes are TRBV7-2 and TRBJ2-3, with 13 bases fitting TRBD2. V lost 5 bases and J lost 5; bases outside the gene matches: 4. The length of the CDR3 is 15 residues. Germline CDR1 reads SGHTA; CDR2 reads FQGNSA. The CDR3 coding sequence is TGTGCCAGCAGCAAACGACTAGCGGGAGGAGATACGCAGTATTTT. Translated, it gives CASSKRLAGGDTQYF.

This clonotype was detected many times. V and J are TRBV29-1 and TRBJ2-7; 7 bases line up with TRBD1. This CDR3 spans 14 amino acids. J was trimmed by 3 bases and V by 6 bases; bases with no gene match: 11. Germline CDR1 and CDR2: SQVTM and ANQGSEA. The CDR3 sequence: CSVDVTGSVYEQYF. CDR3 sequence (DNA): TGCAGCGTCGACGTGACAGGGTCCGTCTACGAGCAGTACTTC.

This clonotype was seen repeatedly, ten times or more. V is TRBV20-1 and J is TRBJ1-1; D call uncertain. Germline CDR1 is DFQATT and CDR2 is SNEGSKA (reference sequence). V lost 0 bases and J lost 6, with 17 bases in between. The CDR3 sequence is 15 residues long. The CDR3 DNA follows: TGCAGTGCTAGAGAACCGCTACGATCGGGCGCTGAAGCTTTCTTT. This translates into CSAREPLRSGAEAFF.

This clonotype has a count of ten or more. This chain connects TRBV5-5 to TRBJ1-1; 11 bases agree with TRBD1. V lost 4 bases to trimming and J lost 5 bases; unmatched junction nucleotides: 13. Germline CDR1 SGHKS, CDR2 YYEKEE (reference sequence). The CDR3 has 17 amino acids. The CDR3 nucleotides are TGTGCCAGCAGCACCCGGACAGGGGGCGCGGTTGTGACTGAAGCTTTCTTT. This encodes CASSTRTGGAVVTEAFF.

This clonotype was seen at least ten times. The genes are TRBV28 and TRBJ1-4, with a tentative D call TRBD1 (5 bases). CDR1 and CDR2 from the germline V gene are MDHEN and SYDVKM. The CDR3 runs 18 residues. V lost 3 bases, J lost 7 bases, and 24 bases lay in between. CDR3 DNA: TGTGCCAGCAGTTTGGGGGACGGGTTTTGGAGGGCCGGTGAAAAACTGTTTTTT. Its translation is CASSLGDGFWRAGEKLFF.

By sample share, this clonotype is medium-sized. V gene TRBV7-9 combines with J gene TRBJ1-2; D ambiguous. In germline, CDR1 is SEHNR, CDR2 FQNEAQ (reference sequence). CDR3 length: 10 residues. The V gene lost 4 bases and the J gene lost 4 bases, with 1 base spanning the gap. The CDR3 spells CASSSYGYTF. CDR3 nucleotides: TGTGCCAGCAGCTCCTATGGCTACACCTTC.

CDR3 region: CASSKTGTEQYF. For the CDR3, the DNA is TGTGCCAGCAGCAAGACAGGAACCGAGCAGTACTTC. The chain employs TRBV7-9 and TRBJ2-7; TRBD1 might be the D (6 bases). Trimming took off 5 bases at V and 6 bases at J, with 11 bases between the two ends. CDR1 and CDR2 from the germline V gene are SEHNR and FQNEAQ (reference sequence). This CDR3 region has 12 residues.

This clonotype was counted many times. The V gene is TRBV20-1, the J gene TRBJ1-1; the D gene is possibly TRBD1 (5 bases). CDR1 is DFQATT and CDR2 is SNEGSKA in the germline V gene (reference sequence). This CDR3 comprises 11 residues. CDR3 loop: CSTPGDTEAFF. The DNA of the CDR3 is TGCAGCACACCGGGGGACACTGAAGCTTTCTTT.

In this sample, this clonotype turned up many times. This rearrangement joins TRBV29-1 to TRBJ2-2; 7 bases agree with TRBD1. The CDR3 extends over 15 amino acids. V lost 6 bases and J lost 3; bases outside the gene matches: 10. Germline loops: CDR1 SQVTM, CDR2 ANQGSEA. The CDR3 sequence: CSVDRQGLDTGELFF. Written as DNA, the CDR3 is TGCAGCGTGGACCGACAGGGCTTGGACACCGGGGAGCTGTTTTTT.

This clonotype was seen repeatedly, ten times or more. The chain links TRBV7-6 to TRBJ1-1; D gene ambiguous. The CDR3 runs to 12 residues. V was shortened by 0 bases and J by 7 bases, with 6 bases between the two germline ends. In germline, CDR1 is SGHVS, CDR2 FNYEAQ. CDR3 protein: CASSLAVGEAFF. The CDR3 DNA is TGTGCCAGCAGCTTAGCGGTGGGTGAAGCTTTCTTT.

This clonotype is medium-sized (0.01 to 0.1%). The chain couples TRBV11-2 to TRBJ2-1; the D is unclear. This CDR3 has 11 residues. Germline V gene lookup returns CDR1 SGHAT and CDR2 FQNNGV. V was cut by 6 bases and J by 5 bases, with 5 bases left in between. CDR3 in DNA: TGTGCCAGCAGTCGTGACAATGAGCAGTTCTTC. This sequence encodes CASSRDNEQFF. The full variable domain, with the rest looked up from reference TRBV11-2 and TRBJ2-1, is EAGVAQSPRYKIIEKRQSVAFWCNPISGHATLYWYQQILGQGPKLLIQFQNNGVVDDSQLPKDRFSAERLKGVDSTLKIQPAKLEDSAVYLCASSRDNEQFFGPGTRLTVL.

Remarks on this clonotype: This may stem from a read error, because a much larger clone lies one nucleotide away. The V gene is TRBV4-2, the J gene TRBJ1-1; D remains ambiguous. This CDR3 is built from 11 residues. The germline CDR1 and CDR2 sequences are LGHNA and YNFKEQ. This CDR3 reads CASSLYTGAFF. The CDR3 DNA sequence: TGTGCCAGCAGCTTATACACTGGAGCTTTCTTT.

Concerning this clonotype itself: Since a much larger clone is just one base distant, this may be a read error. The chain couples TRBV12-3 or TRBV12-4 to TRBJ1-5; TRBD1 aligns across 10 bases. TRBJ2-3 matches the DNA end more closely, so the J call is doubtful. The CDR3 has 17 amino acids. The CDR3 reads CASSPGQGKGGDQPQYF. The CDR3 DNA is TGTGCCAGCAGTCCGGGACAGGGGAAAGGGGGAGATCAGCCCCAGTATTTT.

The rearrangement joins TRBV6-2 or TRBV6-3 to TRBJ1-1; 10 nucleotides agree with TRBD1. This CDR3 contains 15 residues. The trim removed 6 bases at V and 3 bases at J, leaving 7 bases unmatched. Germline V gene data show CDR1 as MNHEY and CDR2 as SVGEGT. The CDR3 DNA sequence: TGTGCCAGCAGCACCGGGACAGGGGCGGACACTGAAGCTTTCTTT. Amino acids: CASSTGTGADTEAFF.

This clonotype was seen only a few times. A single base separates this from a much larger clone, so it may be a read error. This sequence joins TRBV5-1 and TRBJ2-2; D is unresolved. Germline CDR1 is SGHRS and CDR2 is YFSETQ. The CDR3 is made up of 14 amino acids. Trimming left V 6 bases short and J 2 bases short, with 11 bases between. In DNA, the CDR3 is TGCGCCAGCACTCCCGGCCTTAACACCGGGGAGCTGTTTTTT. Its protein is CASTPGLNTGELFF. The full variable domain, rest sourced from reference TRBV5-1 and TRBJ2-2, is KAGVTQTPRYLIKTRGQQVTLSCSPISGHRSVSWYQQTPGQGLQFLFEYFSETQRNKGNFPGRFSGRQFSNSRSEMNVSTLELGDSALYLCASTPGLNTGELFFGEGSRLTVL.

This clonotype appeared many times. The chain is built from TRBV11-2 and TRBJ2-1; D is undetermined. Germline V gives CDR1 SGHAT, CDR2 FQNNGV. CDR3 length: 12 amino acids. With 1 base removed from V and 3 bases from J, the gap between germline ends came to 1 base. CDR3 amino acids: CASSLVYNEQFF. The CDR3 nucleotides are TGTGCCAGCAGCTTAGTCTACAATGAGCAGTTCTTC.

Many counts were recorded for this clonotype. J is TRBJ2-2 and V is TRBV12-3 or TRBV12-4; TRBD1 or TRBD2 may be the D gene (5 bases each). The V end lost 5 bases, the J end lost 7 bases, and 14 bases lay between the germline ends. The CDR3 consists of 14 residues. The DNA of the CDR3 is TGTGCCAGCAGTCCCGGGACCCCTTTCGGGGAGCTGTTTTTT. Translation: CASSPGTPFGELFF.

This clonotype is labeled medium-sized. The chain recombines TRBV20-1 with TRBJ2-7, with TRBD2 as a possible D gene (6 bases). CDR1 DFQATT and CDR2 SNEGSKA come from the germline V gene (reference sequence). V shed 0 bases and J shed 3 bases, with 15 bases lying between them. The CDR3 length is 15 residues. The CDR3 DNA is TGCAGTGCTAGAGATCGAGGGGACTCGTACTACGAGCAGTACTTC. Residues: CSARDRGDSYYEQYF.

Ten or more counts support this clonotype. The genes are TRBV19 and TRBJ2-1, with TRBD2 matching 9 bases. V was clipped by 4 bases and J by 5 bases; unmatched bases: 12. This CDR3 is built from 17 residues. The germline V gene has CDR1 LNHDA and CDR2 SQIVND (reference sequence). The CDR3 reads CASSRSAGGVYNNEQFF. CDR3 nucleotide sequence: TGTGCCAGTAGTAGGTCGGCGGGAGGGGTCTATAACAATGAGCAGTTCTTC.

J is TRBJ2-7 and V is TRBV12-3 or TRBV12-4; D assignment may be TRBD1 or TRBD2 (5 bases each). The V gene lost 8 bases and the J gene lost 6 bases, with 17 bases spanning the gap. The CDR3 is 13 residues long. The CDR3 protein is CASSFGTTTEQYF. In DNA form, the CDR3 reads TGTGCCAGCTCCTTTGGGACCACTACCGAGCAGTACTTC.

In this sample, this clonotype turned up many times. The chain carries TRBV20-1 and TRBJ2-3, with 14 bases lining up with TRBD2. Germline V gene sequence: CDR1 DFQATT, CDR2 SNEGSKA (reference sequence). J lost 0 bases, V lost 1 base, and 9 bases had no gene match. The CDR3 extends over 19 amino acids. CDR3 DNA: TGCAGTGCTAGAGGGACTAGCGGGAGGAAGACTACTAGCACAGATACGCAGTATTTT. Amino acids: CSARGTSGRKTTSTDTQYF.